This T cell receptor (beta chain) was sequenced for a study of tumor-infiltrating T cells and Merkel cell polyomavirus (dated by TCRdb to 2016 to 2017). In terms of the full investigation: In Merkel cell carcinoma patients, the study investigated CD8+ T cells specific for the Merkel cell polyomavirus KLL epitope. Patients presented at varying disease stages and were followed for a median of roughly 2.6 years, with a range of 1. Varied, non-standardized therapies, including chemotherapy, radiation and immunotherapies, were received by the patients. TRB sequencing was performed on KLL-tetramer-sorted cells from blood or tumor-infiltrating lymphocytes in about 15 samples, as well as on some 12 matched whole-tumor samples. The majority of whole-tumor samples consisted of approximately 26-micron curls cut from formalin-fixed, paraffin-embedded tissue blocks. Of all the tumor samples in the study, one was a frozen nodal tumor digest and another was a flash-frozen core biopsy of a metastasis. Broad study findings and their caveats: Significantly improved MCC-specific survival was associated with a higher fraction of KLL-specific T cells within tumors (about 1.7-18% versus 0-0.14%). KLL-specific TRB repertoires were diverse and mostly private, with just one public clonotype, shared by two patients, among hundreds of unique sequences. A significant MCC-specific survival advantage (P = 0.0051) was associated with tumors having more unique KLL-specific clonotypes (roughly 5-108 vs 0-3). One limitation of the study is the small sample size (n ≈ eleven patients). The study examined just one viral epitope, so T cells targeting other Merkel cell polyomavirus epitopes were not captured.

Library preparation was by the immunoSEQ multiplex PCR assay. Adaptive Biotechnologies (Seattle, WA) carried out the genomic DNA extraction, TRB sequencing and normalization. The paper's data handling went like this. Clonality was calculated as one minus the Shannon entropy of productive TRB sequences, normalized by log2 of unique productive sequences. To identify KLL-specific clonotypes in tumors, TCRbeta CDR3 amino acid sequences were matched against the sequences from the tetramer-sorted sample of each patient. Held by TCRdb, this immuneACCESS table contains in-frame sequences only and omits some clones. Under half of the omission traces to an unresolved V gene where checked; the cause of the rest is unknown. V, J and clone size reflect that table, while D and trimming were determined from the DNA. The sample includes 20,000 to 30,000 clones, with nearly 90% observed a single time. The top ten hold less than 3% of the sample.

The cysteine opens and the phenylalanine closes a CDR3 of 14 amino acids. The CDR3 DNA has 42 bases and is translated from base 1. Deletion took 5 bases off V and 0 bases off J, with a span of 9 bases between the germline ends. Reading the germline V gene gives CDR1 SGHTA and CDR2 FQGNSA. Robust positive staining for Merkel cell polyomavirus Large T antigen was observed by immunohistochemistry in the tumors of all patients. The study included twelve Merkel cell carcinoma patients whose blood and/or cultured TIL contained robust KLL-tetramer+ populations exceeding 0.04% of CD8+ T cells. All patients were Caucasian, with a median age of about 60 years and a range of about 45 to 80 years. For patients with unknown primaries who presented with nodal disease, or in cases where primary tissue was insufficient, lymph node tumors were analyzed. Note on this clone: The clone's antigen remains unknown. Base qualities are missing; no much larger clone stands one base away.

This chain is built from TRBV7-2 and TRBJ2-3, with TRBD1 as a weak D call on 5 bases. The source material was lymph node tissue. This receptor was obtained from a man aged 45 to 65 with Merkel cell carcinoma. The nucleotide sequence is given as TGTGCCAGCAGCGAAGACAGTAGCACAGATACGCAGTATTTT. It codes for CASSEDSSTDTQYF.